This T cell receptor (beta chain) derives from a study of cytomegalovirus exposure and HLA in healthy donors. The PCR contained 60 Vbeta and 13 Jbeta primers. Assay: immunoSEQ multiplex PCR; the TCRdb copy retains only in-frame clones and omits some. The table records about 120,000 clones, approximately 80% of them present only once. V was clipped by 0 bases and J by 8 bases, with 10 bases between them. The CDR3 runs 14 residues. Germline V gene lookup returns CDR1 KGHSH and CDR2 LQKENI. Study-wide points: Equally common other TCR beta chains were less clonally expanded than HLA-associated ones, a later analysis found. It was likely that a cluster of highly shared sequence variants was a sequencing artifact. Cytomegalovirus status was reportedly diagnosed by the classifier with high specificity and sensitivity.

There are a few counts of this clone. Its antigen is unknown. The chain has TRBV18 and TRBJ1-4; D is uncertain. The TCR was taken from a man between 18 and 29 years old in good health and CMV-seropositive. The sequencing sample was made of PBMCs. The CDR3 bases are TGTGCCAGCTCACCACCGGAGAGCTTAGAAAAACTGTTTTTT. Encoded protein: CASSPPESLEKLFF.